The text below deals with one T cell receptor (beta chain). The specificity of this receptor is unknown. An end of the junction does not agree with germline; a read error may underlie this. Every donor was a healthy Caucasian. Libraries were constructed by 5' RACE. TCRdb names Illumina HiSeq 2000 as the instrument used. Template switching added a universal primer binding site, and the final cDNA carried a unique molecular identifier that allowed TCR cDNA molecules to be counted accurately. First-strand cDNA for TCR alpha and beta chains was synthesized from specific primers in the conserved constant-segment region. To control for contamination, every cDNA library was double barcoded, receiving both a SMART-Mk sample barcode and Illumina barcodes. TruSeq adapter sequences, together with Illumina sample barcodes, were added in two successive PCR steps. TCR alpha and beta cDNA libraries were sequenced on the Illumina HiSeq platform with custom primers. On the authors' methods: Unique molecular identifiers were extracted from raw reads with MiGEC, and CDR3 positions were determined with MiXCR. Recombination models were inferred per individual with the repgenHMM and IGoR tools using an EM algorithm. Shared clonotype analysis was performed with the tcR package in R, normalizing sharing by the product of cloneset sizes. To study raw recombination without the effects of thymic and clonal selection, out-of-frame nonproductive sequences were analyzed. TCRdb reran the public reads through fastp at Q25 and MiXCR, keeping productive beta chains. Every CDR3 protein is listed once, alongside the most common genes and DNA of its rows. The authors' filters were not applied to this entry. For this sample the table gives roughly 1.6 million distinct CDR3 sequences, of which about 32% were detected only once. The top ten constitute over 0.25% of the sample.

Its CDR3 holds 13 amino acids, cysteine through phenylalanine. Solely the CDR3 DNA is kept, with 39 bases framed from the first base. CDR1 SGHDT and CDR2 YYEEEE are derived from the germline V gene. These data originate in a study of identical twins (dated by TCRdb to between 2015 and 2016). Describing the broader study: TCR alpha and beta repertoires from monozygotic twins, unrelated adults of various ages and cord blood were deep-sequenced to test whether fetal clonotypes persist. Replicate twin experiments were performed at different times using different library preparation protocols to rule out contamination. General findings and caveats noted by the study authors: Because the same donors could not be followed over many years, conclusions were based on cross-sectional statistical analysis. Compared with coincidental sharing between unrelated individuals, out-of-frame TCR alpha sequences shared between twins had an excess of sequences with low generation probability. Zero-insertion analyses could be partly confounded by invariant T cells such as MAIT and iNKT, although diverse VJ usage argued against such confounding for most clonotypes. Fewer insertions were carried by abundant cord blood beta clonotypes; a weaker similar trend was observed in young adult naive repertoires, while no such trend was observed in memory repertoires. The excess sharing between twins in beta out-of-frame sequences was weaker because fewer shared sequences reduced the signal-to-noise ratio. In monozygotic twins, out-of-frame TCR alpha sharing was systematically underestimated by recombination models, although the models agreed with sharing between unrelated individuals.

The receptor was derived from a newborn girl in good health. Recombination joined TRBV5-6 with TRBJ2-4, with no reliable assignment of the D segment. The source material was cord blood. The encoded CDR3 is CASSGLARNIQYF. The sequence in DNA is TGTGCCAGCAGCGGGCTGGCCAGAAACATTCAGTACTTC.